This entry lists 7 T cell receptor beta chains sequenced from one sample in a study of blood T cell repertoires in COVID-19. The assay was immunoSEQ multiplex PCR, and TCRdb's table has in-frame clones only and misses some. Seen here are more than 120,000 clones, approximately 90% observed once, and the top ten hold about 28%. The specimen was peripheral blood. The source is a human donor in a cohort sampled during active COVID-19.

This clone was recorded only once. This chain links TRBV19 with TRBJ1-2; 8 bases are a match to TRBD1. The CDR3 runs to 14 residues. J was trimmed by 5 bases and V by 6 bases; bases with no gene match: 8. Per germline, CDR1 LNHDA and CDR2 SQIVND (reference sequence). In nucleotides, the CDR3 is TGTGCCAGTAGCACTCAGGGGGCAGGGTATGGCTACACCTTC. Protein sequence: CASSTQGAGYGYTF.

J is TRBJ1-1 and V is TRBV7-8, with D maybe TRBD1 (5 bases). The germline CDR1 and CDR2 sequences are SGHVS and FQNEAQ. The ends were cut back, 5 bases at V and 6 bases at J, with 16 bases in the middle. CDR3 length: 14 residues. DNA for the CDR3: TGTGCCAGCAGCCCCTCTGGGGGGGGAGCTGAAGCTTTCTTT. Translated: CASSPSGGGAEAFF.

The chain couples TRBV3-1 (or the pseudogene TRBV3-2) to TRBJ1-1; D is possibly TRBD1 (6 bases). Germline V lookup: CDR1 LGHDT, CDR2 YNNKEL (reference sequence). Trimming shortened V by 4 bases and J by 1 base, and 10 bases separated the two germline ends. This CDR3 region has 14 residues. The CDR3 sequence is CASSRSRGNTEAFF. In nucleotides, the CDR3 is TGTGCCAGCAGCCGCTCCAGGGGGAACACTGAAGCTTTCTTT.

CDR3 DNA: TGTGCCAGCCGACCCTTAGACACTAGCGGGGGGTCCACAGATACGCAGTATTTT. It encodes CASRPLDTSGGSTDTQYF. V gene TRBV27 combines with J gene TRBJ2-3; 12 bases line up with TRBD2. Germline CDR1 MNHEY, CDR2 SMNVEV (reference sequence). The CDR3 runs to 18 residues. After removal of 8 bases from V and 2 bases from J, the junction contained 14 bases not matched to a gene.

The gene calls are TRBV18 and TRBJ2-1; 7 bases are shared with TRBD2. Germline trimming cut 3 bases from V and 10 bases from J; bases unmatched to any gene: 3. The CDR3 loop spans 12 amino acids. Looked up from germline, CDR1 is KGHSH and CDR2 is LQKENI. CDR3 amino acids: CASSPTSWEQFF. Here the CDR3 DNA reads TGTGCCAGCTCACCGACTAGCTGGGAGCAGTTCTTC.

The V and J genes are TRBV5-1 and TRBJ2-3; 7 positions agree with TRBD1. After removal of 4 bases from V and 0 bases from J, the junction contained 11 bases not matched to a gene. Germline V gene lookup returns CDR1 SGHRS and CDR2 YFSETQ. The length of the CDR3 is 17 residues. The CDR3, as DNA: TGCGCCAGCAGCCCCGAGACAGGGCGTCCTAGCACAGATACGCAGTATTTT. Its translation: CASSPETGRPSTDTQYF.

The chain is built from TRBV7-2 and TRBJ1-1; D is unresolved. Per the germline V gene, CDR1 is SGHTA and CDR2 is FQGNSA. The CDR3 runs 15 residues. V lost 3 bases, J lost 0 bases, and 11 bases lay in between. The CDR3 reads CASSLSEIMNTEAFF. The CDR3 bases are TGTGCCAGCAGCTTGAGTGAGATAATGAACACTGAAGCTTTCTTT.